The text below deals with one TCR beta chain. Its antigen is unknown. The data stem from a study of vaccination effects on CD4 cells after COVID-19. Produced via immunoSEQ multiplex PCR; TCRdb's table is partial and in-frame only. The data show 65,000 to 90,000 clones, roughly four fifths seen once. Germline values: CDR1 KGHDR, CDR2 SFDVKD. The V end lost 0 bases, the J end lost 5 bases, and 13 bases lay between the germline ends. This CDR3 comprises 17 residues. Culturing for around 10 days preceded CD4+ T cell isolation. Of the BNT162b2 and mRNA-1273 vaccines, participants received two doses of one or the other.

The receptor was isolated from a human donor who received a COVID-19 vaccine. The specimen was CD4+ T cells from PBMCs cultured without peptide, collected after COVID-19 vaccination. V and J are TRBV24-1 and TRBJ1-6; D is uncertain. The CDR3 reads CATSDLRRPRNNSPLHF. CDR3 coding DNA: TGTGCCACCAGTGATTTGCGGCGCCCAAGGAATAATTCACCCCTCCACTTT.